This passage covers 28 T cell receptor beta chains from one sample sequenced in a study of shared clonotypes between healthy human individuals. Repertoires were generated with immunoSEQ multiplex PCR, while TCRdb's copy carries only in-frame clones and drops some. The table includes fewer than 700,000 clones, around 80% detected once. Material: PBMCs. Source of these receptors: a woman aged 40 to 50 in good health. Some clones in this sample may be carry-over from other donors' samples.

The chain joins TRBV2 to TRBJ1-5, with 9 positions matching TRBD1. The CDR3 extends over 15 amino acids. J lost 4 bases, V lost 7 bases, and 8 bases had no gene match. Germline assignment: CDR1 SNHLY and CDR2 FYNNEI. In nucleotides, the CDR3 is TGTGCCAGCACCGCGGACAGGGGACAGAATCAGCCCCAGCATTTT. This translates into CASTADRGQNQPQHF. The full variable domain, completed using reference TRBV2 and TRBJ1-5, is EPEVTQTPSHQVTQMGQEVILRCVPISNHLYFYWYRQILGQKVEFLVSFYNNEISEKSEIFDDQFSVERPDGSNFTLKIRSTKLEDSAMYFCASTADRGQNQPQHFGDGTRLSIL.

The V call is TRBV29-1, the J call TRBJ2-1; 9 bases agree with TRBD1. Germline-derived CDR1 and CDR2 are SQVTM and ANQGSEA. V lost 3 bases and J lost 1; bases outside the gene matches: 1. The CDR3 length is 14 residues. The CDR3 loop reads CSVDGTGSYNEQFF. As DNA, the CDR3 is TGCAGCGTTGACGGGACAGGGTCCTACAATGAGCAGTTCTTC.

The chain combines TRBV10-3 with TRBJ2-2; D gene unclear. Germline CDR1 and CDR2: ENHRY and SYGVKD. The CDR3 consists of 14 residues. The V end lost 9 bases, the J end lost 1 base, and 12 bases lay between the germline ends. This CDR3 is CAIMGRLNTGELFF. The DNA of the CDR3 is TGTGCCATTATGGGCCGGCTGAACACCGGGGAGCTGTTTTTT.

This rearrangement joins TRBV28 to TRBJ1-5; TRBD1 agrees at 9 bases. V lost 5 bases, J lost 5 bases, and 10 bases stayed unmatched. Per germline, CDR1 MDHEN and CDR2 SYDVKM. The CDR3 is 16 residues long. The CDR3 DNA is TGTGCCAGCAGTCGAACGGGACAGGGAGGTTATCAGCCCCAGCATTTT. Translating gives CASSRTGQGGYQPQHF.

This rearrangement joins TRBV7-9 to TRBJ1-3; possible D gene TRBD1, 6 bases. Looked up from germline, CDR1 is SEHNR and CDR2 is FQNEAQ (reference sequence). Trimming shortened V by 2 bases and J by 2 bases, and 7 bases separated the two germline ends. The CDR3 runs 14 residues. CDR3 in amino acids: CASSLQGTGNTIYF. In nucleotides, the CDR3 is TGTGCCAGCAGCTTACAGGGGACTGGAAACACCATATATTTT.

The chain couples TRBV7-9 to TRBJ2-7; possible D gene TRBD1, 6 bases. The CDR3 covers 14 residues. The V end was cut by 4 bases, the J end by 5 bases, with 15 bases between. CDR1 is SEHNR, CDR2 FQNEAQ, per germline (reference sequence). CDR3 DNA: TGTGCCAGCAGCTCGCCGCCTGGGGGCCACGAGCAGTACTTC. Its protein is CASSSPPGGHEQYF.

J is TRBJ2-3 and V is TRBV15; possibly TRBD1 for D (5 bases). V dropped 1 base and J dropped 1 base, with 9 bases sitting between them. The CDR3 sequence is 15 residues long. Germline V gene lookup returns CDR1 LNHNV and CDR2 YYDKDF (reference sequence). CDR3 DNA: TGTGCCACCAGCAGAGGGGGCTGGGGCACAGATACGCAGTATTTT. It encodes CATSRGGWGTDTQYF.

The chain employs TRBV30 and TRBJ1-1; a possible D gene is TRBD1 (5 bases). The CDR3 length is 14 residues. Trimming shortened V by 2 bases and J by 5 bases, and 15 bases separated the two germline ends. Germline lookup yields CDR1 GTSNPN and CDR2 SVGIG (reference sequence). The CDR3: CAWSITRGLTEAFF. DNA of the CDR3: TGTGCCTGGAGTATCACGAGGGGACTGACTGAAGCTTTCTTT.

J is TRBJ2-7 and V is TRBV27, with 7 bases matching TRBD2. Trimming cost V 4 bases and J 1 base; bases outside gene matches: 7. The CDR3 has 15 residues. Germline CDR1 is MNHEY and CDR2 is SMNVEV (reference sequence). The CDR3 region has the DNA TGTGCCAGCAGTTCCTCGGGAGGTTGGTCCTACGAGCAGTACTTC. As protein: CASSSSGGWSYEQYF.

The chain couples TRBV30 to TRBJ2-3, with D tentatively TRBD1 (5 bases). The germline V gene encodes CDR1 GTSNPN and CDR2 SVGIG (reference sequence). The CDR3 covers 16 residues. Trimming cost V 0 bases and J 0 bases, with 13 bases left between them. The CDR3, as DNA: TGTGCCTGGAGTGTACTCAAAGGGGTTAGCACAGATACGCAGTATTTT. It translates to CAWSVLKGVSTDTQYF.

In its sample, this clone was seen a few times. The V call is TRBV4-1, the J call TRBJ2-7; D possibly corresponds to TRBD2 (5 bases). Per germline, CDR1 MGHRA and CDR2 YSYEKL. Trimming pared 0 bases from V and 6 bases from J, leaving 18 bases between. This CDR3 comprises 16 residues. The CDR3 sequence: CASSQDLQRRHSEQYF. For the CDR3, the DNA is TGCGCCAGCAGCCAAGATCTTCAGCGGAGACATTCCGAGCAGTACTTC.

The chain recombines TRBV28 with TRBJ2-3, with D unresolved. Germline V gives CDR1 MDHEN, CDR2 SYDVKM. CDR3 length: 15 amino acids. V was shortened by 6 bases and J by 3 bases, with 16 bases between the two germline ends. The CDR3 loop reads CASSQQTFGTDTQYF. Written as DNA, the CDR3 is TGTGCCAGCAGCCAACAGACGTTTGGTACAGATACGCAGTATTTT.

V gene TRBV5-1 combines with J gene TRBJ2-5; D not certain. CDR1 and CDR2 from the germline V gene are SGHRS and YFSETQ. The CDR3 is 14 amino acids. V shed 0 bases and J shed 4 bases, with 10 bases lying between them. CDR3 bases: TGCGCCAGCAGCTTGGATGACTGGCGAGAGACCCAGTACTTC. Its protein is CASSLDDWRETQYF.

This clone was seen more than once but under ten times. The chain recombines TRBV28 with TRBJ1-2; 7 positions agree with TRBD1. CDR1 is MDHEN and CDR2 is SYDVKM in the germline V gene. The V and J ends lost 9 bases and 1 base, in that order; junction bases with no gene match: 8. The CDR3 sequence is 14 residues long. CDR3 DNA sequence: TGTGCCAGTGGTGGGACAGTAATTAACTATGGCTACACCTTC. Protein product: CASGGTVINYGYTF.

The chain recombines TRBV25-1 with TRBJ2-5; D is perhaps TRBD1 (6 bases). This CDR3 contains 14 residues. Germline-derived CDR1 and CDR2 are MGHDK and SYGVNS. The V and J ends lost 8 bases and 2 bases respectively, with 15 bases between them. The CDR3 loop reads CASGEQGTQETQYF. For the CDR3, the DNA is TGTGCCAGCGGGGAACAGGGAACTCAAGAGACCCAGTACTTC. The full variable domain, rest sourced from reference TRBV25-1 and TRBJ2-5, is EADIYQTPRYLVIGTGKKITLECSQTMGHDKMYWYQQDPGMELHLIHYSYGVNSTEKGDLSSESTVSRIRTEHFPLTLESARPSHTSQYLCASGEQGTQETQYFGPGTRLLVL.

Turning to this clone: Germline and junction disagree at one end, which may indicate a read error. The V and J genes are TRBV7-7 and TRBJ2-6; weak D call: TRBD1 (6 bases). This CDR3 is 16 amino acids long. Germline V gives CDR1 SSHAT, CDR2 FNYEAQ (reference sequence). CDR3 DNA: TGTGCTAGCAGCCTGGGGACATCCTCTGGGGCCAACGTCCTGACTTTC. Its protein product is CASSLGTSSGANVLTF. Full variable domain (outside the CDR3, taken from reference TRBV7-7 and TRBJ2-6): GAGVSQSPRYKVTKRGQDVTLRCDPISSHATLYWYQQALGQGPEFLTYFNYEAQPDKSGLPSDRFSAERPEGSISTLTIQRTEQRDSAMYRCASSLGTSSGANVLTFGAGSRLTVL.

This clone appeared a few times. The chain links TRBV2 to TRBJ2-7, with a possible D match to TRBD1 (6 bases). This CDR3 is 12 amino acids long. Germline V CDR1 and CDR2: SNHLY, FYNNEI. V dropped 5 bases and J dropped 11 bases, with 16 bases sitting between them. The CDR3 loop is CASSKSDRPEYF. In DNA, the CDR3 is TGTGCCAGCAGTAAATCGGACAGACCGGAGTACTTC. Together with reference TRBV2 and TRBJ2-7, the CDR3 gives the full variable domain: EPEVTQTPSHQVTQMGQEVILRCVPISNHLYFYWYRQILGQKVEFLVSFYNNEISEKSEIFDDQFSVERPDGSNFTLKIRSTKLEDSAMYFCASSKSDRPEYFGPGTRLTVT.

The chain combines TRBV19 with TRBJ1-3; D is unclear. The CDR3 contains 12 residues. CDR1 LNHDA and CDR2 SQIVND come from the germline V gene (reference sequence). The germline V and J ends were trimmed by 0 bases and 4 bases, with 1 base remaining between them. This chain's CDR3 is CASSIEGNTIYF. CDR3 coding DNA: TGTGCCAGTAGTATAGAGGGAAACACCATATATTTT.

As for this clone: This probably arose from a read error, given a far larger clone one base away. The chain couples TRBV4-1 to TRBJ2-7; tentative D call: TRBD2 (6 bases). The germline V gene encodes CDR1 MGHRA and CDR2 YSYEKL. V shed 1 base and J shed 1 base, with 11 bases lying between them. CDR3 length equals 15 residues. CDR3 loop: CASSQGQDYSYEQYF. CDR3 DNA: TGCGCCAGCAGCCAAGGTCAGGACTATTCCTACGAGCAGTACTTC.

This chain links TRBV14 with TRBJ2-4; D is possibly TRBD1 (6 bases). Germline V lookup: CDR1 SGHDN, CDR2 FVKESK. The CDR3 runs to 13 residues. Trimming shortened V by 0 bases and J by 11 bases, and 11 bases separated the two germline ends. The chain's CDR3 is CASSQDQGLLQYF. Here the CDR3 DNA reads TGTGCCAGCAGCCAAGACCAGGGGTTACTTCAGTACTTC. Variable domain in full (rest from reference TRBV14 and TRBJ2-4): EAGVTQFPSHSVIEKGQTVTLRCDPISGHDNLYWYRRVMGKEIKFLLHFVKESKQDESGMPNNRFLAERTGGTYSTLKVQPAELEDSGVYFCASSQDQGLLQYFGAGTRLSVL.

This chain uses TRBV27 with TRBJ1-2; TRBD1 matches at 12 bases. The ends lost 0 bases at V and 8 bases at J; junction bases unmatched: 10. Germline values: CDR1 MNHEY, CDR2 SMNVEV (reference sequence). This CDR3 is 17 amino acids long. The CDR3, as DNA: TGTGCCAGCAGTTTATCGGTCGGGACAGGGGGCAGAGGCGGCTACACCTTC. As protein: CASSLSVGTGGRGGYTF.

A word on this clone: A much larger clone sits a single nucleotide away, making a read error possible. The V call is TRBV7-6, the J call TRBJ2-7; TRBD1 matches 8 bases. Looked up from germline, CDR1 is SGHVS and CDR2 is FNYEAQ. This CDR3 is built from 18 residues. J lost 5 bases, V lost 2 bases, and 17 bases had no gene match. The CDR3 loop reads CASSLISTRTGRINEQYF. CDR3 sequence (DNA): TGTGCCAGCAGCTTAATCTCGACAAGGACAGGGAGAATAAACGAGCAGTACTTC.

V is TRBV7-3 and J is TRBJ1-1; TRBD1 matches at 8 bases. Germline CDR1 reads SGHTA; CDR2 reads FQGTGA. The CDR3 extends over 13 amino acids. V was clipped by 6 bases and J by 4 bases; unmatched bases: 4. The CDR3 here is CASSWTGSTEAFF. The CDR3 DNA sequence: TGTGCCAGCAGTTGGACAGGGTCCACTGAAGCTTTCTTT. The entire variable domain, with the rest obtained from reference TRBV7-3 and TRBJ1-1, is as follows: GAGVSQTPSNKVTEKGKYVELRCDPISGHTALYWYRQSLGQGPEFLIYFQGTGAADDSGLPNDRFFAVRPEGSVSTLKIQRTERGDSAVYLCASSWTGSTEAFFGQGTRLTVV.

Ten or more counts support this clone. Distinct nucleotide sequences in the sample also encode this CDR3. The J gene is TRBJ1-1, the V gene TRBV28, with 7 bases fitting TRBD1. The CDR3 has 11 amino acids. Germline V gene lookup returns CDR1 MDHEN and CDR2 SYDVKM. V gave up 10 bases and J gave up 11 bases; unmatched junction bases: 10. The CDR3 DNA follows: TGTGCCACCAGGGACAGTATGTGGGCTTTCTTT. Amino acids: CATRDSMWAFF. Variable domain in full (rest from reference TRBV28 and TRBJ1-1): DVKVTQSSRYLVKRTGEKVFLECVQDMDHENMFWYRQDPGLGLRLIYFSYDVKMKEKGDIPEGYSVSREKKERFSLILESASTNQTSMYLCATRDSMWAFFGQGTRLTVV.

Notes on this clone: The identical CDR3 is also encoded by other nucleotide sequences in the sample. The V and J genes are TRBV4-1 and TRBJ1-4; D gene unclear. From germline, CDR1 is MGHRA and CDR2 YSYEKL. V gave up 1 base and J gave up 7 bases, with 4 bases separating them. CDR3 length: 12 amino acids. In DNA form, the CDR3 reads TGCGCCAGCAGCCAAGTAGGTGAAAAACTGTTTTTT. Translating gives CASSQVGEKLFF.

In the case of this clone: Other DNA sequences of this sample code for an identical CDR3. The J gene is TRBJ1-5, the V gene TRBV5-4; D remains ambiguous. Germline V gives CDR1 SGHNT, CDR2 YYREEE (reference sequence). This CDR3 is 12 amino acids long. Trimming pared 0 bases from V and 7 bases from J, leaving 5 bases between. DNA for the CDR3: TGTGCCAGCAGCTTGGACAGCCAGCCCCAGCATTTT. Protein: CASSLDSQPQHF.

In its sample, this clone was seen a few times. The V call is TRBV5-6, the J call TRBJ2-2, with 10 bases matching TRBD1. With V trimmed by 3 bases and J by 6 bases, 8 bases remained unmatched. The CDR3 is made up of 16 amino acids. Germline V gene data show CDR1 as SGHDT and CDR2 as YYEEEE. The CDR3 bases are TGTGCCAGCAGCTCGGGGACAGGGGATGTCGCCGGGGAGCTGTTTTTT. It specifies CASSSGTGDVAGELFF.

The V and J genes are TRBV19 and TRBJ2-5; possible D gene TRBD1, 6 bases. V dropped 7 bases and J dropped 5 bases, with 23 bases sitting between them. CDR3 length: 16 residues. CDR1 and CDR2 (germline): LNHDA, SQIVND (reference sequence). This chain's CDR3 is CASTPTRAGVRETQYF. The CDR3 coding sequence is TGTGCCAGTACCCCTACACGTGCAGGGGTTCGTGAGACCCAGTACTTC.